The 17 T cell receptor beta chains below all came from one sample that was sequenced in a study of blood T cell repertoires in COVID-19. Sequenced by immunoSEQ multiplex PCR; TCRdb stores in-frame clones only, minus some. The sample lists some 60,000 clones; 65% to 90% were seen once. Sequenced material: peripheral blood. The receptor set was obtained from a human donor in a cohort sampled during active COVID-19.

This chain links TRBV5-6 with TRBJ1-6, with TRBD1 identical over 10 bases. Germline assignment: CDR1 SGHDT and CDR2 YYEEEE. V lost 4 bases and J lost 10; bases outside the gene matches: 2. The CDR3 runs to 13 residues. The CDR3 coding sequence is TGTGCCAGCAGCCCGGGACAGGGGTCACCCCTCCACTTT. It encodes CASSPGQGSPLHF.

This chain joins TRBV9 and TRBJ2-6; D is perhaps TRBD2 (7 bases). CDR3 size: 20 residues. Germline V gene lookup returns CDR1 SGDLS and CDR2 YYNGEE. Trimming took off 0 bases at V and 0 bases at J, with 19 bases between the two ends. The CDR3, as DNA: TGTGCCAGCAGCGTAGAAGGGGAGGGCTGGACAGCCTCTGGGGCCAACGTCCTGACTTTC. As protein: CASSVEGEGWTASGANVLTF.

The chain recombines TRBV7-9 with TRBJ1-4; possibly TRBD1 for D (5 bases). CDR1 and CDR2 (germline): SEHNR, FQNEAQ (reference sequence). V lost 2 bases and J 2 bases, leaving 9 bases between the germline ends. This CDR3 is 15 amino acids long. CDR3 protein: CASSLRSGTNEKLFF. The CDR3 nucleotides are TGTGCCAGCAGCTTACGGTCAGGGACTAATGAAAAACTGTTTTTT.

V and J are TRBV18 and TRBJ1-2; 7 bases match TRBD1. V lost 6 bases and J lost 2; bases outside the gene matches: 6. CDR1 KGHSH and CDR2 LQKENI come from the germline V gene. CDR3 length equals 14 residues. CDR3 sequence reads: CASSRATGNYGYTF. CDR3 in DNA: TGTGCCAGCTCCCGAGCGACAGGGAACTATGGCTACACCTTC. Using reference TRBV18 and TRBJ1-2 for the parts outside the CDR3, the full variable domain is NAGVMQNPRHLVRRRGQEARLRCSPMKGHSHVYWYRQLPEEGLKFMVYLQKENIIDESGMPKERFSAEFPKEGPSILRIQQVVRGDSAAYFCASSRATGNYGYTFGSGTRLTVV.

V and J are TRBV19 and TRBJ2-5; 7 nucleotides agree with TRBD1. The CDR3 has 13 amino acids. Germline CDR1 reads LNHDA; CDR2 reads SQIVND (reference sequence). The junction had 0 bases not matched to a gene; V was cut back by 3 bases and J by 2 bases. In DNA, the CDR3 is TGTGCCAGTAGTATGGGACAGCAAGAGACCCAGTACTTC. Protein sequence: CASSMGQQETQYF.

This chain connects TRBV11-3 to TRBJ1-4; TRBD1 matches 7 bases. The V segment lost 4 bases and the J segment 5 bases; nucleotides outside the gene matches: 10. Per germline, CDR1 SGHNT and CDR2 YENEEA. This CDR3 has 16 amino acids. The CDR3 nucleotides are TGTGCCAGCAGCTCAGTTTCTTCCAGGGGGAATGAAAAACTGTTTTTT. This codes for CASSSVSSRGNEKLFF.

The J gene is TRBJ2-7, the V gene TRBV6-6, with 10 bases fitting TRBD1. The CDR3 loop spans 14 amino acids. V lost 3 bases, J lost 3 bases, and 2 bases stayed unmatched. Per germline, CDR1 MNHNY and CDR2 SVGAGI (reference sequence). CDR3: CASSYRDRGYEQYF. CDR3 coding DNA: TGTGCCAGCAGTTATCGGGACAGGGGCTACGAGCAGTACTTC.

The chain recombines TRBV7-9 with TRBJ1-2; D not certain. This CDR3 region has 12 residues. Germline assignment: CDR1 SEHNR and CDR2 FQNEAQ (reference sequence). Trimming cost V 6 bases and J 8 bases, with 13 bases left between them. In nucleotides, the CDR3 is TGTGCCAGCAGTCATCAGGTAGTCGGCTACACCTTC. It is translated as CASSHQVVGYTF.

The genes are TRBV11-2 and TRBJ2-1, with TRBD2 identical over 7 bases. The CDR3 runs 13 residues. Per germline, CDR1 SGHAT and CDR2 FQNNGV. V shed 2 bases and J 10 bases; nucleotides not matched to a gene: 5. The CDR3 loop reads CASSLIRGGEQFF. CDR3 DNA: TGTGCCAGCAGCTTAATACGGGGAGGGGAGCAGTTCTTC.

The chain is built from TRBV24-1 and TRBJ1-1; a possible D gene is TRBD1 (5 bases). The germline CDR1 and CDR2 sequences are KGHDR and SFDVKD. Trimming took 4 bases from V and 3 from J, leaving 5 bases between them. The CDR3 length is 12 residues. The CDR3 DNA follows: TGTGCCACCAGTGACAGGGACACTGAAGCTTTCTTT. As protein: CATSDRDTEAFF.

This clone appeared once. The chain is built from TRBV18 and TRBJ2-7; the D gene is possibly TRBD1 (6 bases). The CDR3 is 14 residues long. V was shortened by 3 bases and J by 0 bases, with 9 bases between the two germline ends. Germline assignment: CDR1 KGHSH and CDR2 LQKENI. CDR3: CASSPDSISYEQYF. The CDR3 DNA follows: TGTGCCAGCTCACCGGACAGTATCTCCTACGAGCAGTACTTC.

There are many counts of this clone. The DNA of the CDR3 is TGTGCCAGCAGCTTGTCCGTAGGGAGCTCCTACGAGCAGTACTTC. Protein: CASSLSVGSSYEQYF. V usage is TRBV5-5 and J usage is TRBJ2-7; D is perhaps TRBD2 (5 bases). The V and J ends lost 1 base and 0 bases respectively, with 11 bases between them. Germline V CDR1 and CDR2: SGHKS, YYEKEE (reference sequence). The CDR3 is made up of 15 amino acids. Supplemented by reference TRBV5-5 and TRBJ2-7, the full variable domain reads DAGVTQSPTHLIKTRGQQVTLRCSPISGHKSVSWYQQVLGQGPQFIFQYYEKEERGRGNFPDRFSARQFPNYSSELNVNALLLGDSALYLCASSLSVGSSYEQYFGPGTRLTVT.

V gene TRBV5-6 combines with J gene TRBJ1-6; D might be TRBD1 (6 bases). Germline V gene lookup returns CDR1 SGHDT and CDR2 YYEEEE. The CDR3 has 18 residues. V shed 0 bases and J shed 4 bases, with 17 bases lying between them. The CDR3: CASSLAPGQYNYNSPLHF. The CDR3 nucleotides read TGTGCCAGCAGCTTGGCACCCGGACAGTATAATTATAATTCACCCCTCCACTTT.

The V and J genes are TRBV5-5 and TRBJ2-1; TRBD2 aligns across 11 bases. CDR1 is SGHKS, CDR2 YYEKEE, per germline (reference sequence). The CDR3 loop spans 17 amino acids. With V trimmed by 0 bases and J by 4 bases, 6 bases remained unmatched. CDR3 amino acids: CASSLVRASGRYNEQFF. CDR3 DNA: TGTGCCAGCAGCTTGGTGCGCGCTAGCGGGAGGTACAATGAGCAGTTCTTC.

This sequence joins TRBV24-1 and TRBJ2-3; 8 positions match TRBD1. The ends lost 3 bases at V and 0 bases at J; junction bases unmatched: 7. Germline loops: CDR1 KGHDR, CDR2 SFDVKD. The CDR3 length is 17 residues. CDR3 nucleotide sequence: TGTGCCACCAGTGATCAAAGACAGGGGCATAGCACAGATACGCAGTATTTT. Protein: CATSDQRQGHSTDTQYF.

The chain joins TRBV3-1 (or the pseudogene TRBV3-2) to TRBJ2-3; a weak D match, TRBD1 (7 bases). Trimming shortened V by 4 bases and J by 0 bases, and 14 bases separated the two germline ends. This CDR3 spans 16 amino acids. Germline V gene sequence: CDR1 LGHDT, CDR2 YNNKEL (reference sequence). The CDR3 loop reads CASSRGTADSTDTQYF. The CDR3 DNA sequence: TGTGCCAGCAGCCGCGGGACAGCCGATAGCACAGATACGCAGTATTTT.

V gene TRBV6-5 combines with J gene TRBJ1-5; 7 nucleotides agree with TRBD1. Trimming took 7 bases from V and 9 from J; bases not matched to a gene: 15. Germline CDR1 reads MNHEY; CDR2 reads SVGAGI. This CDR3 region has 15 residues. The CDR3 DNA follows: TGTGCCAGCACCGTCGACAGGGCTCTCGGTCGGCCCCAGCATTTT. It yields the protein CASTVDRALGRPQHF.